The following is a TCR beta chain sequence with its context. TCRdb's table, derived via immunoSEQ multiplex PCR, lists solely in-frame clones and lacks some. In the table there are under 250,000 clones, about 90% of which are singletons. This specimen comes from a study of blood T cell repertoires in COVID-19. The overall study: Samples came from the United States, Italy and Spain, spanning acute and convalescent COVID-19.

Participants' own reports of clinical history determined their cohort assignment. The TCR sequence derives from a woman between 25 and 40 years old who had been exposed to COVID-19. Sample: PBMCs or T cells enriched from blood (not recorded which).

CDR3 region: CASSVLAGGEQYF. In DNA form, the CDR3 reads TGTGCCAGCAGTGTACTAGCGGGAGGCGAGCAGTACTTC. The genes are TRBV6-4 and TRBJ2-7; 12 bases agree with TRBD2. The CDR3 consists of 13 residues. V trimming: 4 bases; J trimming: 6 bases; junction bases outside the gene matches: 1. Germline V gene sequence: CDR1 MRHNA, CDR2 SNTAGT.